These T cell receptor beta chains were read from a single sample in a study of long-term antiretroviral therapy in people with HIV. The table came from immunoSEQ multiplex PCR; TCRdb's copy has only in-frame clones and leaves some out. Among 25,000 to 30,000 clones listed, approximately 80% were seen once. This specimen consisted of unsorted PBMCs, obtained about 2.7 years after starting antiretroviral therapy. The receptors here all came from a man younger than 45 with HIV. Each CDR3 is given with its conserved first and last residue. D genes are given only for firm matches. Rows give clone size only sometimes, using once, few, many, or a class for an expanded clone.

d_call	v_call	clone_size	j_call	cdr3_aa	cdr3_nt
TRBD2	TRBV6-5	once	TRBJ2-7	CASSYWEGYEQYF	TGTGCCAGCAGTTACTGGGAGGGTTACGAGCAGTACTTC
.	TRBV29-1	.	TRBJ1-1	CSVRAHRNTEAFF	TGCAGCGTACGAGCACATCGCAACACTGAAGCTTTCTTT
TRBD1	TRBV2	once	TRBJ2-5	CASSDYAGQGETQYF	TGTGCCAGCAGTGACTACGCGGGACAGGGGGAGACCCAGTACTTC
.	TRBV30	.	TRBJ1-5	CAWSVQRATYRGNQPQHF	TGTGCCTGGAGTGTACAGAGGGCGACGTATAGGGGCAATCAGCCCCAGCATTTT
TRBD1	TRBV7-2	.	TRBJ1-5	CASSLEDRANQPQHF	TGTGCCAGCAGCTTAGAGGACAGGGCTAACCAGCCCCAGCATTTT
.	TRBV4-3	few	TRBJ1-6	CASSQDSRSYNSPLHF	TGCGCCAGCAGCCAAGATAGCCGCTCCTATAATTCACCCCTCCACTTT
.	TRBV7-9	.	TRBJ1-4	CASSLIIQGANEKLFF	TGTGCCAGCAGCTTAATCATCCAGGGTGCTAATGAAAAACTGTTTTTT
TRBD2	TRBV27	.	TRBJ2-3	CASSYLAGGPTDTQYF	TGTGCCAGCAGTTACCTAGCGGGGGGGCCGACAGATACGCAGTATTTT
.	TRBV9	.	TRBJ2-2	CASSAELTNTGELFF	TGTGCCAGCAGCGCCGAGCTAACGAACACCGGGGAGCTGTTTTTT
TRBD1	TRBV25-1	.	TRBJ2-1	CASRGQNEQFF	TGTGCCAGCAGGGGACAGAATGAGCAGTTCTTC
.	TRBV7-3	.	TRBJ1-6	CASSLSRRRINSPLHF	TGTGCCAGCAGCTTAAGTCGGCGGAGAATTAATTCACCCCTCCACTTT
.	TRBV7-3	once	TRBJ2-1	CASSLTGLFRNEQFF	TGTGCCAGCAGCTTAACAGGCCTTTTTAGGAATGAGCAGTTCTTC
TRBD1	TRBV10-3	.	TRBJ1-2	CAIRETTAGTGVNYGYTF	TGTGCCATCAGGGAAACAACAGCCGGGACAGGGGTTAACTATGGCTACACCTTC
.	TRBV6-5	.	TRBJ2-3	CASSWMAGGTDTQYF	TGTGCCAGCAGTTGGATGGCAGGGGGCACAGATACGCAGTATTTT
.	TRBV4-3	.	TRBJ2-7	CASSQDIGSANYEQYF	TGCGCCAGCAGCCAAGATATAGGTTCGGCCAACTACGAGCAGTACTTC
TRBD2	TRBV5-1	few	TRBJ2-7	CASSLVRGRALDEQYF	TGCGCCAGCAGCTTGGTGCGCGGGAGGGCCCTCGACGAGCAGTACTTC
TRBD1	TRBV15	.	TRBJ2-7	CATSRRLRDRGSYEQYF	TGTGCCACCAGCAGAAGACTCCGGGACAGGGGGTCCTACGAGCAGTACTTC
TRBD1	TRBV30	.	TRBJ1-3	CAWSVLPQTGAWRSTIYF	TGTGCCTGGAGTGTACTACCCCAGACAGGGGCCTGGAGAAGCACCATATATTTT
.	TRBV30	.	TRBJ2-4	CAWSVGILSGGENIQYF	TGTGCCTGGAGTGTAGGGATACTCTCAGGGGGGGAAAACATTCAGTACTTC
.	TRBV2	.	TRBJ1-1	CASSEDLLNTEAFF	TGTGCCAGCAGTGAAGATTTATTGAACACTGAAGCTTTCTTT
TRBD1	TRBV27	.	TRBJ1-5	CASSLYPPLDRDNQPQHF	TGTGCCAGCAGTTTATACCCGCCCCTGGACAGGGACAATCAGCCCCAGCATTTT
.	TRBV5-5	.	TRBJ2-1	CASSLGRRNASSYNEQFF	TGTGCCAGCAGCTTAGGTAGACGAAATGCGAGCTCCTACAATGAGCAGTTCTTC
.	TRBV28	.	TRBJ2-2	CASSFAGTGELFF	TGTGCCAGCAGTTTCGCGGGCACCGGGGAGCTGTTTTTT
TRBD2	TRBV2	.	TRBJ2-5	CASGREETQYF	TGTGCCTCTGGGAGGGAAGAGACCCAGTACTTC
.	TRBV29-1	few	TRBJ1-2	CSAGSVSGGNYGYTF	TGCAGCGCTGGGAGCGTTTCCGGGGGTAACTATGGCTACACCTTC
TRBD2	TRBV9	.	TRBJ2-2	CASNLGLAETGELFF	TGTGCCAGCAACCTGGGACTAGCAGAGACCGGGGAGCTGTTTTTT
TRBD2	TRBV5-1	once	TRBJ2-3	CASSWEGLARDTQYF	TGCGCCAGCAGCTGGGAGGGTCTAGCGAGAGATACGCAGTATTTT
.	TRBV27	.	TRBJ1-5	CASSLHSNQPQHF	TGTGCCAGCAGTTTACATAGCAATCAGCCCCAGCATTTT
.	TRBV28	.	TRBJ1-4	CASSRDLAGEKLFF	TGTGCCAGCAGCAGGGACCTGGCAGGGGAAAAACTGTTTTTT
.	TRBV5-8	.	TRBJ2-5	CASSLRPSVQETQYF	TGTGCCAGCAGCTTGAGGCCTAGCGTCCAAGAGACCCAGTACTTC
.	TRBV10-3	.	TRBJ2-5	CASKQGPVGETQYF	TGTGCCAGCAAACAGGGCCCTGTAGGGGAGACCCAGTACTTC
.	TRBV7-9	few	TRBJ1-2	CASSLGAVGYTF	TGTGCCAGCAGCTTAGGGGCAGTTGGCTACACCTTC
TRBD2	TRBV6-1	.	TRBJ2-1	CASSAGGWDNEQFF	TGTGCCAGCAGTGCGGGGGGTTGGGACAATGAGCAGTTCTTC
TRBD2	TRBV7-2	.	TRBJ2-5	CASSEAGKRETQYF	TGTGCCAGCAGCGAAGCGGGGAAGCGAGAGACCCAGTACTTC
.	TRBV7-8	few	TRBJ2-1	CASSIGTAVINEQFF	TGTGCCAGCAGCATAGGGACTGCCGTTATCAATGAGCAGTTCTTC
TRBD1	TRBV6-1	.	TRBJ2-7	CASSPGTGTWLQYF	TGTGCCAGCAGCCCCGGGACAGGGACCTGGCTGCAGTACTTC
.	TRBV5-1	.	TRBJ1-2	CASSLDYANYGYTF	TGCGCCAGCAGCTTGGACTACGCTAACTATGGCTACACCTTC
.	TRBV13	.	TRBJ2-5	CASSLLRDETQYF	TGTGCCAGCAGCCTATTAAGGGATGAGACCCAGTACTTC
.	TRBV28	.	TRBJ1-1	CASSPNRVEAFF	TGTGCCAGCAGTCCGAACAGGGTCGAAGCTTTCTTT
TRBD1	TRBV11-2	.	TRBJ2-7	CASSLSGTGAYEQYF	TGTGCCAGCAGCTTGTCCGGGACAGGAGCCTACGAGCAGTACTTC
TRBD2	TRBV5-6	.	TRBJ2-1	CASSLGGTSRNEQFF	TGTGCCAGCAGCTTGGGAGGGACTAGCAGGAATGAGCAGTTCTTC
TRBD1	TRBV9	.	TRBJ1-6	CASSEGTGANSPLHF	TGTGCCAGCAGCGAGGGGACAGGTGCTAATTCACCCCTCCACTTT
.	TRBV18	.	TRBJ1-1	CASSMVPTGTEAFF	TGTGCCAGCTCAATGGTCCCGACTGGGACTGAAGCTTTCTTT
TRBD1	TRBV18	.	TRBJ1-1	CASSPTLGQGDTEAFF	TGTGCCAGCTCACCGACGTTAGGGCAGGGGGACACTGAAGCTTTCTTT
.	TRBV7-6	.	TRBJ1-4	CASSQWDNEKLFF	TGTGCCAGCAGCCAGTGGGATAATGAAAAACTGTTTTTT
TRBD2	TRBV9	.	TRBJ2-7	CASSGGGTSFDEQYF	TGTGCCAGCAGCGGGGGGGGGACTAGCTTCGACGAGCAGTACTTC
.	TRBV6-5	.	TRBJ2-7	CASRPATREQYF	TGTGCCAGCAGACCGGCGACGCGTGAGCAGTACTTC
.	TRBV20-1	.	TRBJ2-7	CSASSDYEQYF	TGCAGTGCTAGTTCGGACTACGAGCAGTACTTC